A single TCR beta chain is shown here with its context. The CDR3 is 13 residues long. CDR1 MNHEY and CDR2 SMNVEV come from the germline V gene (reference sequence). The ends were cut back, 11 bases at V and 9 bases at J, with 23 bases in the middle. This sample was taken from a study of cytomegalovirus exposure and HLA in healthy donors. Primers included in the PCR were 60 Vbeta and 13 Jbeta primers. TCRdb's copy holds only in-frame clones and misses some; the assay was immunoSEQ multiplex PCR. This table holds about 140,000 clones, roughly 80% found once. The TCR comes from a woman between 50 and 59 years old in good health and CMV-seropositive. The sequencing sample was made of PBMCs. The chain combines TRBV27 with TRBJ2-7, with D possibly matching TRBD1 (5 bases). CDR3 nucleotides: TGTGCCGGCCAGCCCGGCAGGGCACGCGGGCAGTACTTC. Amino acids: CAGQPGRARGQYF.